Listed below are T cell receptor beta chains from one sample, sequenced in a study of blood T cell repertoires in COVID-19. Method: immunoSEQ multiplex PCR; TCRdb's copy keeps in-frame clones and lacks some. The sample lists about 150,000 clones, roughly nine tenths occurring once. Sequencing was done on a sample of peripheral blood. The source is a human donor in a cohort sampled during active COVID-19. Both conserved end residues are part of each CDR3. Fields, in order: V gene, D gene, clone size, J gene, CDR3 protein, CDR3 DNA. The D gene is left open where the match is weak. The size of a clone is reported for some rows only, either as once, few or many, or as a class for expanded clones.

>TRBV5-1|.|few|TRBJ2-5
CASSLHGKIAGETQYF
TGCGCCAGCAGCTTGCACGGAAAAATCGCCGGGGAGACCCAGTACTTC
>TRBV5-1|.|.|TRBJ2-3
CASSLVSGGADTQYF
TGCGCCAGCAGCTTGGTTTCGGGGGGCGCAGATACGCAGTATTTT
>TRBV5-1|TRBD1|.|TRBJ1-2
CASSSTGDGYTF
TGCGCCAGCAGTTCGACAGGGGATGGCTACACCTTC
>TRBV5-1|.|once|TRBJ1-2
CASSLGPGQFYGYTF
TGCGCCAGCAGCTTGGGTCCTGGACAGTTCTATGGCTACACCTTC
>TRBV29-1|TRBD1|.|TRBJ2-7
CSVSRTGSYEQYF
TGCAGCGTCTCAAGGACAGGTTCCTACGAGCAGTACTTC
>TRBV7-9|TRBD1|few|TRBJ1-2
CASSFQNRGLSYGYTF
TGTGCCAGCAGCTTTCAGAACAGGGGGCTTAGCTATGGCTACACCTTC
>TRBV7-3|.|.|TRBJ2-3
CASSLMGAEADTQYF
TGTGCCAGCAGCTTAATGGGGGCCGAGGCAGATACGCAGTATTTT
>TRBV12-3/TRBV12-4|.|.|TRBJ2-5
CATANEYQETQYF
TGTGCCACCGCGAATGAGTACCAAGAGACCCAGTACTTC
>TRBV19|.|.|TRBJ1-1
CASLGGGGVTEAFF
TGTGCCAGTCTAGGAGGGGGGGGCGTCACTGAAGCTTTCTTT
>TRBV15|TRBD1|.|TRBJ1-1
CATSSASGTGWVNTEAFF
TGTGCCACCAGCAGCGCCTCTGGGACAGGGTGGGTCAACACTGAAGCTTTCTTT
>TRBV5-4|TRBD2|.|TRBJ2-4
CASSAGVSGKNIQYF
TGTGCCAGCAGCGCGGGGGTATCGGGCAAAAACATTCAGTACTTC
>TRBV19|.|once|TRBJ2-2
CASSNIRVTGELFF
TGTGCCAGTAGTAATATCCGGGTCACCGGGGAGCTGTTTTTT
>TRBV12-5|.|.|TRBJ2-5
CASGPGTPQETQYF
TGTGCTAGTGGTCCGGGGACACCCCAAGAGACCCAGTACTTC
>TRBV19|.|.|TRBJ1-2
CASSIQAANYGYTF
TGTGCCAGTAGTATCCAGGCAGCTAACTATGGCTACACCTTC
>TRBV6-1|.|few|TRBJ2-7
CASSEAGGVEQYF
TGTGCCAGCAGTGAAGCTGGCGGGGTCGAGCAGTACTTC
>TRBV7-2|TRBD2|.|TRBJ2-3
CASSLDTNPGLSDTQYF
TGTGCCAGCAGCCTCGACACGAACCCGGGACTATCAGATACGCAGTATTTT
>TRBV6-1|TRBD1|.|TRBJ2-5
CASSDAAGGGETQYF
TGTGCCAGCAGTGACGCGGCAGGGGGCGGAGAGACCCAGTACTTC